This T cell receptor (beta chain) was identified in a study of T cells in Graves' hyperthyroidism and ophthalmopathy. Using RNA transcripts as the source, TCR beta CDR3 regions were amplified. First-round RT-PCR of the TCR CDR3 relied on the HTBI primer set. TCRdb independently ran MiXCR on the multiplex PCR reads; one entry per CDR3 protein. The sample carries 700,000 or so distinct CDR3 sequences, 15% to 20% recorded once. Newly diagnosed patients aged 18 to 65 had hyperthyroidism of under 2 months' duration. After removal of 5 bases from V and 1 base from J, the junction contained 6 bases not matched to a gene. The germline CDR1 and CDR2 sequences are SGHVS and FQNEAQ. The CDR3 loop spans 15 amino acids. This clonotype was counted ten times or more.

The sequence was obtained from a man between 18 and 29 years old with Graves' hyperthyroidism. Material for sequencing was blood. The V call is TRBV7-8, the J call TRBJ2-3; 7 bases fit TRBD2. CDR3: CASSLLAFGTDTQYF. Written as DNA, the CDR3 is TGTGCCAGCAGCCTACTAGCGTTTGGCACAGATACGCAGTATTTT.